The 26 T cell receptor beta chains below were found in one sample sequenced in a study of cytomegalovirus exposure and HLA in healthy donors. PCR employed 60 Vbeta and 13 Jbeta primers. This table comes from immunoSEQ multiplex PCR, and its TCRdb copy is limited to in-frame clones, with some not included. The sample lists some 200,000 clones, about 81% occurring once. The sample was PBMCs. The origin of the receptors is a woman aged 40 to 55 in good health and CMV-seronegative.

V is TRBV7-2 and J is TRBJ2-3; 7 positions agree with TRBD1. This CDR3 has 15 residues. Unmatched junction bases numbered 7, after V lost 6 bases and J lost 1 base. Germline assignment: CDR1 SGHTA and CDR2 FQGNSA. CDR3 protein: CASSLRGPGTDTQYF. The CDR3 region has the DNA TGTGCCAGCAGTTTAAGGGGGCCTGGCACAGATACGCAGTATTTT.

The genes are TRBV4-2 and TRBJ2-1; possibly TRBD2 for D (5 bases). Germline loops: CDR1 LGHNA, CDR2 YNFKEQ. Trimming shortened V by 1 base and J by 6 bases, and 13 bases separated the two germline ends. The CDR3 runs to 15 residues. As DNA, the CDR3 is TGTGCCAGCAGCCAAGGGCTGGAAGGGAGCAATGAGCAGTTCTTC. Protein sequence: CASSQGLEGSNEQFF.

The chain recombines TRBV10-3 with TRBJ2-7, with 8 bases fitting TRBD2. This CDR3 contains 16 residues. Losses at the gene ends were 6 bases for V and 0 bases for J; bases not matched to a gene: 10. CDR1 is ENHRY and CDR2 is SYGVKD in the germline V gene. The CDR3, as DNA: TGTGCCATCAGGGATATGGCGGGAGGCCGCTCCTACGAGCAGTACTTC. Its translation is CAIRDMAGGRSYEQYF.

The CDR3 DNA reads as TGTGCCAGCAGTTACTCCGGGACAGGGCACTACGAGCAGTACTTC. This codes for CASSYSGTGHYEQYF. V gene TRBV27 combines with J gene TRBJ2-7; the match to TRBD1 covers 9 bases. The CDR3 has 15 amino acids. Germline CDR1 is MNHEY and CDR2 is SMNVEV (reference sequence). V lost 4 bases and J lost 3; bases outside the gene matches: 7.

The rearrangement joins TRBV19 to TRBJ1-2, with D uncertain. The CDR3 sequence is 11 residues long. Per germline, CDR1 LNHDA and CDR2 SQIVND (reference sequence). V lost 6 bases and J lost 8, with 10 bases in between. The chain's CDR3 is CASSFRWGYTF. DNA of the CDR3: TGTGCCAGTAGCTTCCGGTGGGGCTACACCTTC.

The chain links TRBV27 to TRBJ2-7; 8 bases agree with TRBD1. The CDR3 spans 17 residues. V shed 4 bases, J shed 1 base, and the junction held 12 bases outside the gene matches. The germline V gene encodes CDR1 MNHEY and CDR2 SMNVEV (reference sequence). The CDR3 sequence: CASSSVTRGTGSYEQYF. The DNA of the CDR3 is TGTGCCAGCAGTTCGGTTACTCGCGGGACAGGTTCCTACGAGCAGTACTTC.

The V gene is TRBV7-2, the J gene TRBJ2-5, with 7 bases lining up with TRBD1. With V trimmed by 5 bases and J by 1 base, 10 bases remained unmatched. In germline, CDR1 is SGHTA, CDR2 FQGNSA. The CDR3 sequence is 16 residues long. CDR3 in amino acids: CASSRQGHVTQETQYF. CDR3 nucleotide sequence: TGTGCCAGCAGCCGACAGGGACATGTTACCCAAGAGACCCAGTACTTC.

This clone was recorded only once. This chain links TRBV5-1 with TRBJ2-5, with a possible D match to TRBD2 (5 bases). The V end was cut by 0 bases, the J end by 1 base, with 10 bases between. CDR1 and CDR2 (germline): SGHRS, YFSETQ. The CDR3 totals 15 residues. The CDR3 DNA is TGCGCCAGCAGCTTGGTGGGGAGCGGCCAAGAGACCCAGTACTTC. Translated, it gives CASSLVGSGQETQYF.

The chain links TRBV11-3 to TRBJ2-7; D is possibly TRBD2 (5 bases). V was pared by 4 bases and J by 2 bases, with 12 bases between. CDR1 and CDR2 (germline): SGHNT, YENEEA. CDR3 length equals 14 residues. CDR3 sequence reads: CASSSGSPPYEQYF. The CDR3 DNA sequence: TGTGCCAGCAGCTCGGGGAGTCCACCCTACGAGCAGTACTTC.

CDR3 sequence (DNA): TGTGCCATCAGGGACAACCAATACTATGGCTACACCTTC. The encoded protein is CAIRDNQYYGYTF. The chain joins TRBV10-3 to TRBJ1-2; D perhaps matches TRBD1 (5 bases). V was shortened by 6 bases and J by 3 bases, with 11 bases between the two germline ends. The CDR3 has 13 amino acids. CDR1 ENHRY and CDR2 SYGVKD come from the germline V gene.

This chain connects TRBV2 to TRBJ1-2; D call uncertain. Trimming removed 4 bases from V and 1 base from J, with 7 bases in between. The CDR3 loop spans 13 amino acids. Germline-derived CDR1 and CDR2 are SNHLY and FYNNEI. CDR3 coding DNA: TGTGCCAGCAGTGGGCTTTTTAACTATGGCTACACCTTC. Protein: CASSGLFNYGYTF.

The chain combines TRBV30 with TRBJ2-3, with D possibly matching TRBD2 (5 bases). The CDR3 runs to 15 residues. The germline V gene has CDR1 GTSNPN and CDR2 SVGIG (reference sequence). V lost 0 bases to trimming and J lost 0 bases, with 10 bases between them. The CDR3 DNA sequence: TGTGCCTGGAGTGTCGGAAGCGGTAGCACAGATACGCAGTATTTT. This translates into CAWSVGSGSTDTQYF.

Only a few counts were recorded for this clone. The genes are TRBV15 and TRBJ2-3; D gene uncertain. Germline lookup yields CDR1 LNHNV and CDR2 YYDKDF (reference sequence). The CDR3 is 13 residues long. Trimming pared 0 bases from V and 4 bases from J, leaving 5 bases between. The CDR3 DNA follows: TGTGCCACCAGCAGAGAAAGCCCAGATACGCAGTATTTT. Encoded protein: CATSRESPDTQYF. Combining the CDR3 with reference TRBV15 and TRBJ2-3 gives the whole variable domain DAMVIQNPRYQVTQFGKPVTLSCSQTLNHNVMYWYQQKSSQAPKLLFHYYDKDFNNEADTPDNFQSRRPNTSFCFLDIRSPGLGDTAMYLCATSRESPDTQYFGPGTRLTVL.

V and J are TRBV6-1 and TRBJ2-1, with a possible D match to TRBD1 (6 bases). In germline, CDR1 is MNHNS, CDR2 SASEGT. The CDR3 contains 14 residues. V lost 6 bases to trimming and J lost 1 base, with 10 bases between them. The CDR3 region is CASRSDSSYNEQFF. The DNA for the CDR3 is TGTGCCAGCAGATCGGACAGTTCCTACAATGAGCAGTTCTTC.

This sequence joins TRBV5-1 and TRBJ2-7, with 8 bases fitting TRBD2. From germline, CDR1 is SGHRS and CDR2 YFSETQ. V lost 1 base, J lost 5 bases, and 8 bases stayed unmatched. The CDR3 totals 15 residues. The CDR3 sequence: CASSLKISGTHEQYF. The CDR3 nucleotides read TGCGCCAGCAGCTTGAAGATTAGCGGGACACACGAGCAGTACTTC.

This clone has a handful of counts. The chain joins TRBV6-1 to TRBJ1-2; TRBD1 is a possible D gene (6 bases). This CDR3 has 15 amino acids. The germline V gene encodes CDR1 MNHNS and CDR2 SASEGT. Between the trimmed V and J ends, which lost 3 bases and 4 bases, there was a span of 15 bases. This chain's CDR3 is CASSESSGVGYGYTF. Written as DNA, the CDR3 is TGTGCCAGCAGTGAGAGCTCAGGGGTCGGCTATGGCTACACCTTC.

The chain links TRBV5-1 to TRBJ2-7; 7 nucleotides match TRBD2. The CDR3 covers 15 residues. From germline, CDR1 is SGHRS and CDR2 YFSETQ. The V segment lost 0 bases and the J segment 3 bases; nucleotides outside the gene matches: 6. DNA of the CDR3: TGCGCCAGCAGCTTGGACTCGGGCGGGAGCTACGAGCAGTACTTC. Its translation is CASSLDSGGSYEQYF.

The chain couples TRBV28 to TRBJ2-5, with D perhaps TRBD1 (6 bases). V gave up 1 base and J gave up 5 bases, with 11 bases separating them. CDR1 and CDR2 (germline): MDHEN, SYDVKM. The length of the CDR3 is 14 residues. CDR3 loop: CASSLSQGSETQYF. CDR3 DNA sequence: TGTGCCAGCAGTTTATCACAGGGAAGTGAGACCCAGTACTTC.

CDR3 region: CASSKLTDTQYF. CDR3 DNA: TGTGCCAGCAGTAAGCTCACAGATACGCAGTATTTT. The chain links TRBV9 to TRBJ2-3; D remains ambiguous. V was clipped by 5 bases and J by 2 bases, with 6 bases between them. CDR1 is SGDLS and CDR2 is YYNGEE in the germline V gene. The CDR3 length is 12 residues.

This clone was recorded once. The chain combines TRBV9 with TRBJ1-2; D unresolved. This CDR3 region has 15 residues. Germline-derived CDR1 and CDR2 are SGDLS and YYNGEE. V lost 0 bases to trimming and J lost 4 bases, with 13 bases between them. CDR3 region: CASSVARGKSYGYTF. DNA for the CDR3: TGTGCCAGCAGCGTAGCCCGAGGGAAGTCCTATGGCTACACCTTC.

There are a few counts of this clone. The J gene is TRBJ2-7, the V gene TRBV11-3; TRBD2 matches at 7 bases. Germline CDR1 is SGHNT and CDR2 is YENEEA. V was clipped by 5 bases and J by 0 bases; unmatched bases: 10. The CDR3 runs to 16 residues. The CDR3 reads CASSPTAGESSYEQYF. CDR3 bases: TGTGCCAGCAGCCCAACGGCGGGGGAAAGCTCCTACGAGCAGTACTTC.

J is TRBJ2-7 and V is TRBV11-2; no reliable D call. This CDR3 comprises 16 residues. CDR1 SGHAT and CDR2 FQNNGV come from the germline V gene. The V end was cut by 0 bases, the J end by 7 bases, with 19 bases between. CDR3 bases: TGTGCCAGCAGCTTAGAAGGCTCCAGGTCCTCTTTGGAGCAGTACTTC. It specifies CASSLEGSRSSLEQYF.

V gene TRBV19 combines with J gene TRBJ1-5; maybe TRBD1 (5 bases). Deletions cut 6 bases from V and 5 bases from J, with 17 bases between. The CDR3 sequence is 15 residues long. Germline-derived CDR1 and CDR2 are LNHDA and SQIVND (reference sequence). CDR3 DNA sequence: TGTGCCAGTAGCGCGTGGGGTGACAGCCATCAGCCCCAGCATTTT. Its protein is CASSAWGDSHQPQHF.

This chain connects TRBV5-1 to TRBJ2-1; 11 nucleotides align to TRBD2. J was trimmed by 1 base and V by 1 base; bases with no gene match: 1. Germline V CDR1 and CDR2: SGHRS, YFSETQ. The CDR3 consists of 16 residues. The CDR3 loop is CASSLIAGGSYNEQFF. The CDR3 DNA is TGCGCCAGCAGCTTGATAGCGGGAGGGTCCTACAATGAGCAGTTCTTC. Supplemented by reference TRBV5-1 and TRBJ2-1, the full variable domain reads KAGVTQTPRYLIKTRGQQVTLSCSPISGHRSVSWYQQTPGQGLQFLFEYFSETQRNKGNFPGRFSGRQFSNSRSEMNVSTLELGDSALYLCASSLIAGGSYNEQFFGPGTRLTVL.

Comment on this clone: Mismatch with germline at one junction end may stem from a read error. The chain carries TRBV29-1 and TRBJ1-1, with unresolved D. CDR3 length: 11 amino acids. Germline loops: CDR1 SQVTM, CDR2 ANQGSEA. This CDR3 reads CSVKDRAEAFF. Written as DNA, the CDR3 is TGCAGCGTTAAAGATCGGGCTGAAGCTTTCTTT.

This clone was observed a few times. V is TRBV5-1 and J is TRBJ2-2, with 13 bases lining up with TRBD2. The V and J ends lost 1 base and 8 bases, in that order; junction bases with no gene match: 5. This CDR3 is built from 16 residues. The germline CDR1 and CDR2 sequences are SGHRS and YFSETQ. This CDR3 is CASSLRTSGSSGELFF. The CDR3 region has the DNA TGCGCCAGCAGCTTGAGGACTAGCGGGAGTTCGGGGGAGCTGTTTTTT. The whole variable domain, remainder taken from reference TRBV5-1 and TRBJ2-2, is KAGVTQTPRYLIKTRGQQVTLSCSPISGHRSVSWYQQTPGQGLQFLFEYFSETQRNKGNFPGRFSGRQFSNSRSEMNVSTLELGDSALYLCASSLRTSGSSGELFFGEGSRLTVL.